This record looks at one TCR beta chain sequence and its context. Its antigen is as yet unknown. J was trimmed by 7 bases and V by 3 bases; bases with no gene match: 3. From germline, CDR1 is LNHNV and CDR2 YYDKDF (reference sequence). The CDR3 is 14 amino acids. Amplification used 60 Vbeta primers and 13 Jbeta primers. Clones were read by immunoSEQ multiplex PCR, and TCRdb kept only the in-frame ones, dropping some. The sample has nearly 110,000 clones; approximately 70% are singletons. The sample originates from a study of cytomegalovirus exposure and HLA in healthy donors. Findings of the study overall: Some V segments, TRBV6-2 and TRBV6-3 among them, were indistinguishable and were therefore excluded. Several of the most significant clusters were apparently associated with common viral pathogens in a later analysis. Follow-up analysis found HLA locus-dependent TCR association rates, highest for DRB1 and lowest for HLA-C. Later on, a genetic analysis was performed. It linked a missense variant in DCLRE1C with V- and J-gene trimming of TCR beta.

The gene calls are TRBV15 and TRBJ1-4; the match to TRBD1 covers 9 bases. Sequencing was performed on PBMCs. The TCR was taken from a boy aged 5-17 years in good health and CMV-seronegative. CDR3 region: CATSSGQGSEKLFF. For the CDR3, the DNA is TGTGCCACCAGCAGCGGACAGGGGAGTGAAAAACTGTTTTTT.